The 20 T cell receptor beta chains in this list originate from one sample, sequenced in a study of blood T cell repertoires in COVID-19. The protocol was immunoSEQ multiplex PCR, while the TCRdb copy is restricted to in-frame clones and leaves out a portion. The sample includes about 150,000 clones, around 80% seen only once; the top ten take around a tenth. Sequencing was carried out using peripheral blood. The receptors originated from a woman aged 50 to 60 with acute or convalescent COVID-19.

The chain couples TRBV5-1 to TRBJ1-1; TRBD1 matches at 7 bases. This CDR3 has 12 amino acids. Germline V gives CDR1 SGHRS, CDR2 YFSETQ. V lost 5 bases and J lost 9; bases outside the gene matches: 7. CDR3 amino acids: CASSSTGVKAFF. In DNA, the CDR3 is TGCGCCAGCAGTTCTACAGGGGTAAAAGCTTTCTTT.

This clone was detected only once. This chain uses TRBV10-3 with TRBJ2-3, with 13 nucleotides matching TRBD2. Trimming cost V 6 bases and J 6 bases; bases outside gene matches: 3. This CDR3 region has 14 residues. Germline assignment: CDR1 ENHRY and CDR2 SYGVKD. CDR3 DNA: TGTGCCATCAGAGGACTAGCGGGAGCCGATACGCAGTATTTT. Its protein is CAIRGLAGADTQYF.

This chain connects TRBV18 to TRBJ2-3; the D is unclear. With 5 bases removed from V and 1 base from J, the gap between germline ends came to 4 bases. Germline V gene sequence: CDR1 KGHSH, CDR2 LQKENI. The CDR3 is made up of 12 amino acids. This CDR3 is CASSTRTDTQYF. CDR3 DNA sequence: TGTGCCAGCTCAACTCGCACAGATACGCAGTATTTT.

The V gene is TRBV7-9, the J gene TRBJ2-7, with a possible D match to TRBD1 (6 bases). The CDR3 is 17 amino acids. The germline V gene has CDR1 SEHNR and CDR2 FQNEAQ (reference sequence). The V end lost 4 bases, the J end lost 3 bases, and 22 bases lay between the germline ends. The CDR3 nucleotides read TGTGCCAGCAGCTCTATGACCGGCCGGGACAACGTCTACGAGCAGTACTTC. Its translation: CASSSMTGRDNVYEQYF.

The genes are TRBV2 and TRBJ1-2; 9 nucleotides line up with TRBD1. From germline, CDR1 is SNHLY and CDR2 FYNNEI. The CDR3 extends over 14 amino acids. The ends lost 7 bases at V and 4 bases at J; junction bases unmatched: 7. CDR3 nucleotide sequence: TGTGCCAGCACCGGACAGGGGATTAGCTATGGCTACACCTTC. It translates to CASTGQGISYGYTF.

This clone appeared a single time. This sequence joins TRBV24-1 and TRBJ1-1, with D possibly being TRBD1 (6 bases). V was trimmed by 0 bases and J by 1 base, leaving 17 bases between them. The CDR3 loop spans 18 amino acids. From germline, CDR1 is KGHDR and CDR2 SFDVKD. The CDR3 DNA is TGTGCCACCAGTGATTTGAACCCGGACCTGGGACAGAACACTGAAGCTTTCTTT. Protein sequence: CATSDLNPDLGQNTEAFF.

This chain joins TRBV29-1 and TRBJ2-5, with D perhaps TRBD2 (6 bases). Germline values: CDR1 SQVTM, CDR2 ANQGSEA. Between the trimmed V and J ends, which lost 7 bases and 5 bases, there was a span of 14 bases. This CDR3 is 12 amino acids long. This CDR3 reads CSAGGAGETQYF. In nucleotides, the CDR3 is TGCAGCGCCGGAGGGGCAGGGGAGACCCAGTACTTC. Together with reference TRBV29-1 and TRBJ2-5, the CDR3 gives the full variable domain: SAVISQKPSRDICQRGTSLTIQCQVDSQVTMMFWYRQQPGQSLTLIATANQGSEATYESGFVIDKFPISRPNLTFSTLTVSNMSPEDSSIYLCSAGGAGETQYFGPGTRLLVL.

The chain couples TRBV5-1 to TRBJ2-3; 11 bases match TRBD2. Germline CDR1 and CDR2: SGHRS and YFSETQ. Germline trimming cut 3 bases from V and 9 bases from J; bases unmatched to any gene: 6. The CDR3 is 14 amino acids. The CDR3 sequence: CASSSTSGSNTQYF. The CDR3 DNA is TGCGCCAGCAGCTCAACTAGCGGGAGTAACACGCAGTATTTT.

This chain uses TRBV18 with TRBJ2-7; 8 nucleotides line up with TRBD1. The CDR3 loop spans 14 amino acids. CDR1 and CDR2 (germline): KGHSH, LQKENI. V trimming: 5 bases; J trimming: 1 base; junction bases outside the gene matches: 4. The CDR3 is CASSGRTGSYEQYF. The CDR3 DNA reads as TGTGCCAGCTCAGGACGGACAGGGTCCTACGAGCAGTACTTC.

The chain is built from TRBV19 and TRBJ1-5, with D unclear. V gave up 5 bases and J gave up 2 bases, with 19 bases separating them. This CDR3 has 17 residues. Per the germline V gene, CDR1 is LNHDA and CDR2 is SQIVND (reference sequence). Here the CDR3 reads CASSDSRPDGGNQPQHF. As DNA, the CDR3 is TGTGCCAGTAGTGACTCACGGCCGGACGGGGGCAATCAGCCCCAGCATTTT.

The CDR3 region is CASSLALGFTDTQYF. CDR3 DNA: TGTGCCAGCAGCTTGGCCTTGGGCTTCACAGATACGCAGTATTTT. The rearrangement links TRBV5-6 to TRBJ2-3; D is unclear. Between the trimmed V and J ends, which lost 0 bases and 2 bases, there was a span of 10 bases. The CDR3 is made up of 15 amino acids. Germline loops: CDR1 SGHDT, CDR2 YYEEEE.

V is TRBV7-2 and J is TRBJ2-1; 7 bases align to TRBD2. The CDR3 covers 15 residues. With V trimmed by 5 bases and J by 0 bases, 4 bases remained unmatched. Germline-derived CDR1 and CDR2 are SGHTA and FQGNSA. The CDR3: CASSGGGTSYNEQFF. Here the CDR3 DNA reads TGTGCCAGCAGCGGGGGGGGAACCTCCTACAATGAGCAGTTCTTC.

The chain carries TRBV11-2 and TRBJ2-7, with D possibly being TRBD1 (5 bases). Germline lookup yields CDR1 SGHAT and CDR2 FQNNGV. The V end was cut by 1 base, the J end by 3 bases, with 13 bases between. The length of the CDR3 is 15 residues. The CDR3: CASSLVSGFDYEQYF. The CDR3 coding sequence is TGTGCCAGCAGCTTAGTATCAGGGTTCGACTACGAGCAGTACTTC.

This clone was seen only a few times. V and J are TRBV6-5 and TRBJ1-6; D not certain. V was clipped by 7 bases and J by 9 bases, with 13 bases between them. Germline loops: CDR1 MNHEY, CDR2 SVGAGI. The CDR3 has 13 residues. The CDR3 coding sequence is TGTGCCAGCATATTGGTAGCGGGTTCACCCCTCCACTTT. Its translation: CASILVAGSPLHF.

The J gene is TRBJ2-1, the V gene TRBV14; 7 bases match TRBD1. V shed 4 bases and J 4 bases; nucleotides not matched to a gene: 7. This CDR3 has 15 amino acids. Per germline, CDR1 SGHDN and CDR2 FVKESK. CDR3 loop: CASSPGQAPYNEQFF. CDR3 in DNA: TGTGCCAGCAGCCCTGGACAGGCACCGTACAATGAGCAGTTCTTC.

The chain links TRBV23-1 to TRBJ1-4, with a weak D call TRBD1 (6 bases). TRBV23-1 is known as an ORF, though its function is uncertain. Trimming removed 8 bases from V and 0 bases from J, with 19 bases in between. CDR3 length: 17 residues. CDR3 DNA sequence: TGCGCCAGCGGACGGGACACCTTAGTTGCAACTAATGAAAAACTGTTTTTT. It encodes CASGRDTLVATNEKLFF.

The chain couples TRBV2 to TRBJ2-3, with D tentatively TRBD1 (7 bases). Germline assignment: CDR1 SNHLY and CDR2 FYNNEI. V was shortened by 6 bases and J by 0 bases, with 13 bases between the two germline ends. This CDR3 spans 15 amino acids. DNA for the CDR3: TGTGCCAGCAGGCAACAGGGGACTAGCACAGATACGCAGTATTTT. Its translation is CASRQQGTSTDTQYF.

The chain uses TRBV5-1 and TRBJ2-5, with 8 nucleotides matching TRBD1. Germline CDR1 SGHRS, CDR2 YFSETQ. The CDR3 length is 15 residues. After removal of 2 bases from V and 5 bases from J, the junction contained 8 bases not matched to a gene. CDR3 coding DNA: TGCGCCAGCAGCTTCGCGGCGCCAGGGGGCGAGACCCAGTACTTC. Amino acids: CASSFAAPGGETQYF.

This clone has a single count. The chain has TRBV19 and TRBJ2-1; 7 bases match TRBD2. V shed 7 bases, J shed 14 bases, and the junction held 14 bases outside the gene matches. The CDR3 has 13 residues. Germline V gives CDR1 LNHDA, CDR2 SQIVND (reference sequence). CDR3 region: CASKGERLAVKFF. CDR3 sequence (DNA): TGTGCCAGTAAAGGAGAGCGGCTAGCGGTTAAGTTCTTC.

The J gene is TRBJ1-2, the V gene TRBV28; no firm D call. V was trimmed by 2 bases and J by 7 bases, leaving 8 bases between them. This CDR3 region has 12 residues. The germline V gene encodes CDR1 MDHEN and CDR2 SYDVKM. CDR3 protein: CASSLPGFGYTF. CDR3 nucleotide sequence: TGTGCCAGCAGTTTACCCGGGTTTGGCTACACCTTC.